These T cell receptor beta chains were read from a single sample in a study of control samples from healthy donors and cancer patients. TCRdb's table, derived via immunoSEQ multiplex PCR, lists solely in-frame clones and lacks some. Counted here are roughly 130,000 clones, around nine tenths occurring once; the ten biggest clones make up approximately 10%. Material for sequencing was blood. These receptors originate from a young man in good health. Both conserved end residues are trimmed from each CDR3. Where a row states a size, it is once, few, many or the class of an expanded clone; other rows omit it.

ASSGEVRAPNYGYT | TRBJ1-2 | NA | TRBV4-1
ASSLLPPASGSYNEQF | TRBJ2-1 | NA | TRBV7-3
AVQSDRDNQPQH | TRBJ1-5 | once | TRBV7-9
ASSLEPHWGPPGELF | TRBJ2-2 | NA | TRBV11-3
ASSLIAGGVNEQF | TRBJ2-1 | NA | TRBV6-2/TRBV6-3
ASSLSGGITEAF | TRBJ1-1 | NA | TRBV11-2
ATSDMGDRRSSYNEQF | TRBJ2-1 | NA | TRBV24-1
ASSLGLGGQGANVLT | TRBJ2-6 | NA | TRBV7-9
ASSNFGGSIEQF | TRBJ2-1 | NA | TRBV3-1/TRBV3-2
ASKAGLASDEQF | TRBJ2-1 | many | TRBV6-4
AVGGSTDEAF | TRBJ1-1 | NA | TRBV10-3
ASWGAKDSGNTIY | TRBJ1-3 | NA | TRBV7-9
ASSPPSAAGGETQY | TRBJ2-5 | NA | TRBV18
ASARQGSSGNTIY | TRBJ1-3 | NA | TRBV12-5
ASSPRSGRSGNEQF | TRBJ2-1 | NA | TRBV6-6
ASSRSGTGHTEAF | TRBJ1-1 | NA | TRBV6-2/TRBV6-3
ASKQNQGNGEKLF | TRBJ1-4 | NA | TRBV28
ASSLVGVDRVLYGYT | TRBJ1-2 | NA | TRBV7-6
ASSELAGGEETQY | TRBJ2-5 | NA | TRBV6-1
SAGDLGGWSEAF | TRBJ1-1 | NA | TRBV29-1
ASSPPFAIGKVGGRETQY | TRBJ2-5 | NA | TRBV6-6
ASSFGLHNEQF | TRBJ2-1 | NA | TRBV4-2